Sequencing of this T cell receptor beta chain was carried out in a study of metastatic and nonmetastatic thyroid tumors. The wider study: A comparison of repertoires was made across blood and tumor or nodule tissue from malignant and benign thyroid patients.

Nobody among the patients had been given any treatment before thyroid surgery. Concerning this clone: Its antigen is unidentified. An end of the junction differs from the germline gene, which may be a read error.

Using MiXCR, TCRdb reanalyzed the PCR reads. The table records approximately 69,000 clones, around 14% of them present only once. From germline, CDR1 is MNHNS and CDR2 SASEGT. The length of the CDR3 is 15 residues. Study-wide points: Versus benign nodules, malignant thyroid tumors reportedly had significantly higher TCR beta diversity, in blood and tumor.

Sample: blood. This TCR was recovered from a male donor with papillary thyroid cancer or a benign thyroid nodule (not recorded which). Some clones in this sample may be carry-over from other donors' samples. This sequence joins TRBV6-1 and TRBJ1-2; 7 nucleotides match TRBD1. The CDR3 DNA reads TGTGCCAGTAGTGAAGCGGGACAGCTAAACTATGTCTACACCTTC. As protein: CASSEAGQLNYVYTF.